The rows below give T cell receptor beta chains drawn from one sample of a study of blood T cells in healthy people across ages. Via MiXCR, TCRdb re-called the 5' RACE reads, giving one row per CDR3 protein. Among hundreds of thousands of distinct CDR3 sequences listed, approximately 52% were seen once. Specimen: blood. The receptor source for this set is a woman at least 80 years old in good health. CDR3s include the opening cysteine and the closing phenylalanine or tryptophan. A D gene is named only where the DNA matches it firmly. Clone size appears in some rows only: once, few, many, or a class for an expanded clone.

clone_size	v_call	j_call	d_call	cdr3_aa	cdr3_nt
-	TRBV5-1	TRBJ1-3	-	CASTRGAFTGDTIYF	TGCGCCAGCACCCGAGGGGCGTTCACTGGAGACACCATATATTTT
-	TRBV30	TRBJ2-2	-	CAWSVGSGELFF	TGTGCCTGGAGTGTGGGGAGCGGGGAGCTGTTTTTT
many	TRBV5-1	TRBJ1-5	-	CASSKGENQPQHF	TGCGCCAGCAGCAAGGGGGAGAATCAGCCCCAGCATTTT
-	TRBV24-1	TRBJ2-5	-	CATIGLHERPIYVQYF	TGTGCCACCATCGGACTTCACGAACGACCGATTTACGTGCAGTACTTC
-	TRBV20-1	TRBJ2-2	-	CFTGRLTGELFF	TGCTTTACCGGCCGGCTCACCGGGGAGCTGTTTTTT
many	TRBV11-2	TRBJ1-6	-	CASSYSQENSPLHF	TGTGCCAGCAGCTACTCCCAGGAGAATTCACCCCTCCACTTT
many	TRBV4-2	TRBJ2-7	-	CASSQEGASGYEQYF	TGTGCCAGCAGCCAAGAGGGGGCAAGCGGCTACGAGCAGTACTTC
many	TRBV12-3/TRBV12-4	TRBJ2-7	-	CASSLSREQYF	TGTGCCAGCAGCTTATCGAGAGAGCAGTACTTC
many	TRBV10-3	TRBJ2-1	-	CAIRGGKGSYNEQFF	TGTGCCATCAGGGGCGGGAAGGGCTCCTACAATGAGCAGTTCTTC
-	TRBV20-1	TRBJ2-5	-	CSHLGEQETQYF	TGCAGCCACCTGGGGGAGCAAGAGACCCAGTACTTC
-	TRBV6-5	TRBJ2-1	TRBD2	CASSYIPGLAGYNEQFF	TGTGCCAGCAGTTACATCCCAGGGCTAGCGGGGTACAATGAGCAGTTCTTC
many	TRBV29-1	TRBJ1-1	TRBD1	CSAGTASKAFF	TGCAGCGCAGGGACAGCTAGTAAAGCTTTCTTT
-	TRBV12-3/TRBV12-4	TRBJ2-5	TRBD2	CASSLTSGSETQYF	TGTGCCAGCAGCCTGACTAGCGGATCGGAGACCCAGTACTTC
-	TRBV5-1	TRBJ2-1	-	CASSFLSGTTGNEQFF	TGCGCCAGCAGCTTTCTCTCGGGGACCACGGGTAATGAGCAGTTCTTC